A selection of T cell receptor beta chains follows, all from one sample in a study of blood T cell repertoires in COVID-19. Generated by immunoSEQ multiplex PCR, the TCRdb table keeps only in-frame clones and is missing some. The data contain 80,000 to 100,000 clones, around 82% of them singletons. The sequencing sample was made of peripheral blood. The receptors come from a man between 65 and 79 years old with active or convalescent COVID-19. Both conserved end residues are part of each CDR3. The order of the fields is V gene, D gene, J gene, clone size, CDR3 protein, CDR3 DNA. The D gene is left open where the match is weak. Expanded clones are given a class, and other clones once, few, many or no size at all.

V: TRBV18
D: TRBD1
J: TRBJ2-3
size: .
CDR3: CASSSLTGDRTDTQYF
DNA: TGTGCCAGCTCATCTCTGACAGGGGACCGCACAGATACGCAGTATTTT

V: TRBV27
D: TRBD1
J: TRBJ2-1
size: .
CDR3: CASSTGQGYNEQFF
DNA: TGTGCCAGCAGTACGGGACAGGGCTACAATGAGCAGTTCTTC

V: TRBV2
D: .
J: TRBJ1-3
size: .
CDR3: CASSRDYENTIYF
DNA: TGTGCCAGCAGCAGGGATTATGAAAACACCATATATTTT

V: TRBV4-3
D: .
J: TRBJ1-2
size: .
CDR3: CASSQVPQQVYGYTF
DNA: TGCGCCAGCAGCCAAGTACCACAACAGGTCTATGGCTACACCTTC

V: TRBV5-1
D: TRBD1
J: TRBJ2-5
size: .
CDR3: CASSEGQGSETQYF
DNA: TGCGCCAGCAGCGAGGGACAGGGCAGTGAGACCCAGTACTTC

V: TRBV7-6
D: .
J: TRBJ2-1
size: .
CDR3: CASSLGTGPLGGQFF
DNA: TGTGCCAGCAGCTTAGGAACAGGGCCTCTCGGAGGGCAGTTCTTC

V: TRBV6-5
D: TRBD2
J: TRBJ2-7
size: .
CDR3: CATHLGGTSEEQYF
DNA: TGTGCCACTCATCTGGGGGGGACTTCAGAAGAGCAGTACTTC

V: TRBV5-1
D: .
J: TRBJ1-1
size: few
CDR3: CASSPGGRPRNTEAFF
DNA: TGCGCCAGCAGCCCCGGAGGCAGACCAAGGAACACTGAAGCTTTCTTT

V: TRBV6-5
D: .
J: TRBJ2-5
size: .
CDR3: CASGLGLAETQYF
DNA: TGTGCCAGCGGTCTAGGGCTAGCAGAGACCCAGTACTTC

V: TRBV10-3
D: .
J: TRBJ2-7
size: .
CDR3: CAIKDTYEQYF
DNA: TGTGCCATCAAGGACACCTACGAGCAGTACTTC

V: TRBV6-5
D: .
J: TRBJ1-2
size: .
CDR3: CASSPTATSNYGYTF
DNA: TGTGCCAGCAGTCCGACGGCGACTTCTAACTATGGCTACACCTTC

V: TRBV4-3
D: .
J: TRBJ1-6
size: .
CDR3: CASSQDGRVRSPLHF
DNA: TGCGCCAGCAGCCAAGATGGGAGGGTTCGGTCACCCCTCCACTTT

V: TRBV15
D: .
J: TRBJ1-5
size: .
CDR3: CATSRGGPGNQPQHF
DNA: TGTGCCACCAGCAGAGGGGGGCCGGGAAATCAGCCCCAGCATTTT

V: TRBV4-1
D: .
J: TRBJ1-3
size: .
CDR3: CASSQVPGLTSGNTIYF
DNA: TGCGCCAGCAGCCAAGTCCCAGGGTTGACCTCTGGAAACACCATATATTTT

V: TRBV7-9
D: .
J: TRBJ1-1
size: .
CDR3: CASSFYRGTEAFF
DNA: TGTGCCAGCAGCTTCTACCGGGGCACTGAAGCTTTCTTT

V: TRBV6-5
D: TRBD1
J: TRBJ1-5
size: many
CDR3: CASIPGQGNQPQHF
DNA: TGTGCCAGCATTCCCGGACAGGGCAATCAGCCCCAGCATTTT

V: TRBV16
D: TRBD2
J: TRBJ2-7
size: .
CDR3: CASSSLAGGLNEQYF
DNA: TGTGCCAGCAGCAGTCTAGCGGGGGGCCTTAACGAGCAGTACTTC

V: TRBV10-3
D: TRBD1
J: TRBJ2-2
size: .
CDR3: CAISGSQKGASTGELFF
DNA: TGTGCCATCAGTGGGTCGCAGAAGGGGGCGAGTACCGGGGAGCTGTTTTTT

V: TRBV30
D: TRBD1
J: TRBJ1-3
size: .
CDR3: CAWKQPGQGNTIYF
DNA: TGTGCCTGGAAACAACCGGGACAGGGAAACACCATATATTTT

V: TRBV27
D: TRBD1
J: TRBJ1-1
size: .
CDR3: CASSLTRGSTEAFF
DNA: TGTGCCAGCAGTTTAACCAGGGGGAGCACTGAAGCTTTCTTT

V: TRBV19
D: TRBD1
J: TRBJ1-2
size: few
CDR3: CASRPAGTGNGYTF
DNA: TGTGCCAGTAGGCCAGCTGGGACAGGGAATGGCTACACCTTC

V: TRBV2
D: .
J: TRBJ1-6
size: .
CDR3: CASSVRIYGDSPLHF
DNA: TGTGCCAGCAGTGTGCGAATTTACGGAGATTCACCCCTCCACTTT

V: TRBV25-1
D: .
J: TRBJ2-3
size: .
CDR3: CASSDGGGTDTQYF
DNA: TGTGCCAGCAGTGACGGGGGAGGCACAGATACGCAGTATTTT

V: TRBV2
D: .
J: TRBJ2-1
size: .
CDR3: CASSKEVESEQFF
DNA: TGTGCCAGCAGCAAAGAGGTGGAGTCTGAGCAGTTCTTC

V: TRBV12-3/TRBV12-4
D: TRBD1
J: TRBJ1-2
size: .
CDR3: CASSLTGDGYTF
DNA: TGTGCCAGCAGTTTGACAGGGGACGGCTACACCTTC

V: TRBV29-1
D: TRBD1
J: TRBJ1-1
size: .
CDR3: CSALTGMNTEAFF
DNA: TGCAGCGCTCTGACAGGGATGAACACTGAAGCTTTCTTT

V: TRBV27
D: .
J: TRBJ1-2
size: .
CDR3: CASSFSNRDGGYTF
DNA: TGTGCCAGCAGTTTCTCAAACAGGGACGGTGGCTACACCTTC

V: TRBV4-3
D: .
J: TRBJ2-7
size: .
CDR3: CASSRTVSYEQYF
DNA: TGCGCCAGCAGCCGGACTGTCTCCTACGAGCAGTACTTC

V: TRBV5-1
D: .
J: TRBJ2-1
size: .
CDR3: CASSLGSSFYEQFF
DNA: TGCGCCAGCAGCTTGGGTTCTAGTTTCTATGAGCAGTTCTTC

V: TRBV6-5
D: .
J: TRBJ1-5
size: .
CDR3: CASTRQATNQPQHF
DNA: TGTGCCAGCACCCGACAGGCCACAAATCAGCCCCAGCATTTT

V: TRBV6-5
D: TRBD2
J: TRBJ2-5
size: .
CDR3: CASSYGGGTIQETQYF
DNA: TGTGCCAGCAGTTATGGCGGGGGAACTATCCAAGAGACCCAGTACTTC

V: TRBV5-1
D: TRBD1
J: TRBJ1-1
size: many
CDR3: CASSPGQENTEAFF
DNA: TGCGCCAGCAGCCCCGGACAGGAGAACACTGAAGCTTTCTTT

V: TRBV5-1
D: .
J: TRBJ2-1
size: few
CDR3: CASSLGDTSYNEQFF
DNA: TGCGCCAGCAGCTTGGGGGACACCTCCTACAATGAGCAGTTCTTC

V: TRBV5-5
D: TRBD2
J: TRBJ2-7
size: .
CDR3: CASSLILAGPYEQYF
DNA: TGTGCCAGCAGCTTGATACTAGCGGGGCCTTACGAGCAGTACTTC

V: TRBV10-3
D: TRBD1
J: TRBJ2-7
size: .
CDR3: CAISRDRSYEQYF
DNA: TGTGCCATCAGCCGGGACAGATCCTACGAGCAGTACTTC

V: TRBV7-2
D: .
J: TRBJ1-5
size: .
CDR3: CASSLTGARSQPQHF
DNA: TGTGCCAGCAGCTTGACTGGGGCGCGTAGTCAGCCCCAGCATTTT

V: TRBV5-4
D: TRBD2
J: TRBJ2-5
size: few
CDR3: CASSSVAGEKTQYF
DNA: TGTGCCAGCAGCTCAGTAGCGGGGGAAAAGACCCAGTACTTC

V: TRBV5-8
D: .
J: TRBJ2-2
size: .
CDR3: CASSASGTPTGELFF
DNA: TGTGCCAGCAGCGCCTCCGGGACACCGACCGGGGAGCTGTTTTTT

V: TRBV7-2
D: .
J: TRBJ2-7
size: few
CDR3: CASSLEWASSYEQYF
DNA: TGTGCCAGCAGCTTAGAGTGGGCCTCCTCCTACGAGCAGTACTTC

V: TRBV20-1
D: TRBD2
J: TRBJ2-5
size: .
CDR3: CSAGGLAGQETQYF
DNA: TGCAGTGCTGGTGGACTAGCGGGACAAGAGACCCAGTACTTC

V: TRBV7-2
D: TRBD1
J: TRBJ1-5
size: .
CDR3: CASSFGTGENQPQHF
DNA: TGTGCCAGCAGCTTCGGGACAGGGGAAAATCAGCCCCAGCATTTT

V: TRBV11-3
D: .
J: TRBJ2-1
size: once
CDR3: CASSLVAGYNEQFF
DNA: TGTGCCAGCAGCTTAGTTGCAGGGTACAATGAGCAGTTCTTC

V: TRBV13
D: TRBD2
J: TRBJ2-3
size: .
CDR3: CASSPQRGFPTDTQYF
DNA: TGTGCCAGCAGCCCGCAGCGGGGATTCCCCACAGATACGCAGTATTTT

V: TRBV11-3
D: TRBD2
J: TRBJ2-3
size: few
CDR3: CASSSSGGTDTQYF
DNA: TGTGCCAGCAGCTCTAGCGGAGGCACAGATACGCAGTATTTT

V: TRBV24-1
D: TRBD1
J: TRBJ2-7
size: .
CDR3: CATSDSRTGGYEQYF
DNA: TGTGCCACCAGTGATTCGAGGACAGGAGGATACGAGCAGTACTTC

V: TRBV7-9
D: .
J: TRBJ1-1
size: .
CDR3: CASSLEGIGAKAFF
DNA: TGTGCCAGCAGCTTAGAGGGGATAGGGGCGAAAGCTTTCTTT

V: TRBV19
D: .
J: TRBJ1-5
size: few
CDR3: CASRGEDQPQHF
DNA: TGTGCCAGTAGGGGGGAGGATCAGCCCCAGCATTTT

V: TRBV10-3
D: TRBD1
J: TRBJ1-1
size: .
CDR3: CAIKDRGNTEAFF
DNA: TGTGCCATCAAAGACAGGGGTAACACTGAAGCTTTCTTT

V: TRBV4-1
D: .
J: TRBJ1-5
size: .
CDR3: CASSQDRGFQPQHF
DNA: TGCGCCAGCAGCCAAGATAGAGGATTTCAGCCCCAGCATTTT